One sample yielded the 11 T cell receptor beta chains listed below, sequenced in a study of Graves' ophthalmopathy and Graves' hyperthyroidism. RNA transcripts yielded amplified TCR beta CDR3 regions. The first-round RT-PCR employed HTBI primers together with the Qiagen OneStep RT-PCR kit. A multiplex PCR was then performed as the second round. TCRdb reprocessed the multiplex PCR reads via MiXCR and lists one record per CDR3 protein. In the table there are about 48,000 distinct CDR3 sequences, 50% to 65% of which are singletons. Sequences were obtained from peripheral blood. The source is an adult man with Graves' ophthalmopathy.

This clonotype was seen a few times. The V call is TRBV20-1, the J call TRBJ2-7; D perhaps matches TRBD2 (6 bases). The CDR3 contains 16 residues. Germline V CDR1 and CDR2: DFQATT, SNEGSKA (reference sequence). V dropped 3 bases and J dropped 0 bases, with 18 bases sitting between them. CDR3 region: CSARAMVGGISYEQYF. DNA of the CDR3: TGCAGTGCTAGGGCGATGGTGGGCGGGATCTCCTACGAGCAGTACTTC.

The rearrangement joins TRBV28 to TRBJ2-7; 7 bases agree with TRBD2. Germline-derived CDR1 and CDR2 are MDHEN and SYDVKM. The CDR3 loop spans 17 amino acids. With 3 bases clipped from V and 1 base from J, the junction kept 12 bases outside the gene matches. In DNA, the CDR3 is TGTGCCAGCAGTTTTCCCCCCGGCGGGAGCGGATCCTACGAGCAGTACTTC. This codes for CASSFPPGGSGSYEQYF.

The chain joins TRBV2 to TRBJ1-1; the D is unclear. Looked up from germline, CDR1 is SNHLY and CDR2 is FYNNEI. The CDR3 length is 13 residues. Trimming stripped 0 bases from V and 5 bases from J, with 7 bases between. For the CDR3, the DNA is TGTGCCAGCAGTGAAGCCCTGAGAACTGAAGCTTTCTTT. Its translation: CASSEALRTEAFF.

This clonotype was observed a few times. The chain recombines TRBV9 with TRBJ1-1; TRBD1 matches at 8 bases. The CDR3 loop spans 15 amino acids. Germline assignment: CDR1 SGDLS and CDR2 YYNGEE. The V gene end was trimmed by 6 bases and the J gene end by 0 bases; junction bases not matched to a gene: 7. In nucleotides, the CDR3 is TGTGCCAGCACCCGGACAGGGAGGGTGAACACTGAAGCTTTCTTT. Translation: CASTRTGRVNTEAFF.

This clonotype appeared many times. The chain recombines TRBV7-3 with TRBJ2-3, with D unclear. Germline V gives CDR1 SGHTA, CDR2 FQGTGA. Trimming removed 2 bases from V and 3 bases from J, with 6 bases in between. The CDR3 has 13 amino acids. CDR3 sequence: CASSLGFTDTQYF. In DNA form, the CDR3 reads TGTGCCAGCAGCTTAGGATTTACAGATACGCAGTATTTT.

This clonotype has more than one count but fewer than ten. The CDR3: CASRGSPNKNIQYF. The CDR3 coding sequence is TGTGCCAGCAGAGGTTCACCGAACAAAAACATTCAGTACTTC. The rearrangement links TRBV6-5 to TRBJ2-4, with D unclear. Trimming pared 6 bases from V and 3 bases from J, leaving 12 bases between. Germline V gene data show CDR1 as MNHEY and CDR2 as SVGAGI. This CDR3 is built from 14 residues.

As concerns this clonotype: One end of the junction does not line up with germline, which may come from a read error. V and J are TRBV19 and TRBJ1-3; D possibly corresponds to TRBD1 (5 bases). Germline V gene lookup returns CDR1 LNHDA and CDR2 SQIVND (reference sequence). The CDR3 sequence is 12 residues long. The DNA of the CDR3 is TGTGCCAGTAGTATAGGGACAAACAGCATATATTTT. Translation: CASSIGTNSIYF.

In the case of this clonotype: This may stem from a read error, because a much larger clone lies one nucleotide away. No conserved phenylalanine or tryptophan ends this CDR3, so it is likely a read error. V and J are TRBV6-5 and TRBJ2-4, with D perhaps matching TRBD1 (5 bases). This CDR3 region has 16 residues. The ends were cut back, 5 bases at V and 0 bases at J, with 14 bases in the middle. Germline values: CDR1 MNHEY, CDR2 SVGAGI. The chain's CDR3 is CASSDRDGVAKNIQYL. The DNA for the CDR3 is TGTGCCAGCAGTGACAGAGATGGGGTAGCCAAAAACATTCAGTACCTC.

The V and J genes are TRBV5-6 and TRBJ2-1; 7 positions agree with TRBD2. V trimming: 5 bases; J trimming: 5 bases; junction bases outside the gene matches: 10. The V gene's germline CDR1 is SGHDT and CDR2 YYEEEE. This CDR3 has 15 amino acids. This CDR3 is CASRPVAGINNEQFF. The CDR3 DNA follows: TGTGCCAGCAGACCAGTAGCGGGTATCAACAATGAGCAGTTCTTC.

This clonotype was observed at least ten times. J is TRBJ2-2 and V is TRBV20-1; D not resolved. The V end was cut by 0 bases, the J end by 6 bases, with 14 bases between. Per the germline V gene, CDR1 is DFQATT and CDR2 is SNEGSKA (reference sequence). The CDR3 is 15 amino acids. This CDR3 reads CSARDERLLPGELFF. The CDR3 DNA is TGCAGTGCTAGAGACGAACGCCTTTTGCCCGGGGAGCTGTTTTTT.

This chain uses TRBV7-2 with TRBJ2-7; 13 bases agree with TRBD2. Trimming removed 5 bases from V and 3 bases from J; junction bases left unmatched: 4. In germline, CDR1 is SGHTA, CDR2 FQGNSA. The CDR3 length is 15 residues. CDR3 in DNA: TGTGCCAGCAGCCCACGGACTAGCGGGAGCTACGAGCAGTACTTC. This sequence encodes CASSPRTSGSYEQYF.